This T cell receptor (beta chain) was sequenced during a study of blood T cell repertoires in COVID-19. Sequenced by immunoSEQ multiplex PCR; TCRdb stores in-frame clones only, minus some. The repertoire includes approximately 37,000 clones, approximately 90% of them detected once, and around a fifth sits in the top ten. Germline-derived CDR1 and CDR2 are LNHNV and YYDKDF (reference sequence). The length of the CDR3 is 15 residues. The trim removed 6 bases at V and 5 bases at J, leaving 11 bases unmatched. Sequenced: peripheral blood. V and J are TRBV15 and TRBJ2-5; 8 bases agree with TRBD2. The clonotype was recovered from a man between 50 and 59 years old in a cohort sampled during active COVID-19. DNA for the CDR3: TGTGCCACCAGGGACAGCGGGGGCCGGTTCGAGACCCAGTACTTC. This gives the protein CATRDSGGRFETQYF. Filled out from reference TRBV15 and TRBJ2-5, the complete variable domain reads DAMVIQNPRYQVTQFGKPVTLSCSQTLNHNVMYWYQQKSSQAPKLLFHYYDKDFNNEADTPDNFQSRRPNTSFCFLDIRSPGLGDTAMYLCATRDSGGRFETQYFGPGTRLLVL.